The 9 T cell receptor beta chains reported below all come from one sample, sequenced in a study of shared clonotypes between healthy human individuals. TCRdb keeps only in-frame clones here, not all; method: immunoSEQ multiplex PCR. The sample shows about 2 million clones, roughly 95% of them seen only once. Positive CCR7 selection of CD45RO-negative cells yielded the naive CD8 cells, and terminally differentiated effector memory CD45RA+ cells were excluded. The specimen sequenced was naive CD8+ T cells sorted from blood. All receptors derive from a man in his late teens or twenties in good health.

This chain uses TRBV9 with TRBJ2-7; TRBD2 matches at 10 bases. V dropped 0 bases and J dropped 6; count of bases not matched to a gene: 0. Germline V gene sequence: CDR1 SGDLS, CDR2 YYNGEE. The CDR3 spans 13 residues. CDR3 DNA sequence: TGTGCCAGCAGCGTAGCTAGCGGGGGCGAGCAGTACTTC. Its translation: CASSVASGGEQYF.

This chain uses TRBV30 with TRBJ1-5; D is perhaps TRBD1 (5 bases). CDR1 GTSNPN and CDR2 SVGIG come from the germline V gene (reference sequence). The CDR3 loop spans 16 amino acids. The V end was cut by 0 bases, the J end by 2 bases, with 14 bases between. The CDR3 is CAWSVPGGYGNQPQHF. The CDR3 region has the DNA TGTGCCTGGAGTGTACCGGGGGGGTATGGCAATCAGCCCCAGCATTTT.

The genes are TRBV23-1 and TRBJ1-1; weak D call: TRBD1 (6 bases). TRBV23-1 belongs to the ORF category, with a function that is uncertain. V was pared by 0 bases and J by 2 bases, with 13 bases between. The CDR3 consists of 16 residues. The chain's CDR3 is CASSQSVQGPNTEAFF. CDR3 DNA: TGCGCCAGCAGTCAATCGGTCCAGGGGCCAAACACTGAAGCTTTCTTT.

The V gene is TRBV5-4, the J gene TRBJ2-2, with 13 bases lining up with TRBD2. Germline V gene lookup returns CDR1 SGHNT and CDR2 YYREEE (reference sequence). V shed 4 bases and J 6 bases; nucleotides not matched to a gene: 3. The CDR3 extends over 15 amino acids. CDR3 sequence: CASSRTSGSSGELFF. CDR3 bases: TGTGCCAGCAGCAGGACTAGCGGGAGTTCCGGGGAGCTGTTTTTT.

The chain uses TRBV29-1 and TRBJ2-5; D gene unclear. CDR3 size: 13 residues. Trimming shortened V by 4 bases and J by 2 bases, and 11 bases separated the two germline ends. The germline gives CDR1 SQVTM, CDR2 ANQGSEA. This chain's CDR3 is CSVVELGQETQYF. The CDR3 region has the DNA TGCAGCGTTGTAGAGCTAGGTCAAGAGACCCAGTACTTC.

The chain uses TRBV28 and TRBJ1-5, with D possibly being TRBD1 (6 bases). The CDR3 length is 15 residues. The ends were cut back, 4 bases at V and 6 bases at J, with 16 bases in the middle. Germline lookup yields CDR1 MDHEN and CDR2 SYDVKM. The DNA of the CDR3 is TGTGCCAGCAGTTCACCTACAGGGAACGGTCAGCCCCAGCATTTT. Its protein is CASSSPTGNGQPQHF.

The chain employs TRBV7-2 and TRBJ1-2; D remains unclear. The germline V and J ends were trimmed by 4 bases and 4 bases, with 10 bases remaining between them. CDR1 and CDR2 (germline): SGHTA, FQGNSA. The CDR3 sequence is 13 residues long. Here the CDR3 reads CASSSPTAYGYTF. DNA of the CDR3: TGTGCCAGCAGCTCTCCCACTGCCTATGGCTACACCTTC.

The chain recombines TRBV27 with TRBJ2-7; no firm D call. The CDR3 consists of 14 residues. The germline CDR1 and CDR2 sequences are MNHEY and SMNVEV (reference sequence). V lost 1 base and J 3 bases, leaving 10 bases between the germline ends. The CDR3 coding sequence is TGTGCCAGCAGTTTATTCCCAGACAACTACGAGCAGTACTTC. Amino acids: CASSLFPDNYEQYF.

The rearrangement joins TRBV9 to TRBJ2-5, with D unclear. Per germline, CDR1 SGDLS and CDR2 YYNGEE. Trimming stripped 0 bases from V and 5 bases from J, with 17 bases between. The CDR3 is 16 residues long. The CDR3: CASSVGFPHLKETQYF. In DNA form, the CDR3 reads TGTGCCAGCAGCGTAGGGTTCCCCCACCTCAAGGAGACCCAGTACTTC.